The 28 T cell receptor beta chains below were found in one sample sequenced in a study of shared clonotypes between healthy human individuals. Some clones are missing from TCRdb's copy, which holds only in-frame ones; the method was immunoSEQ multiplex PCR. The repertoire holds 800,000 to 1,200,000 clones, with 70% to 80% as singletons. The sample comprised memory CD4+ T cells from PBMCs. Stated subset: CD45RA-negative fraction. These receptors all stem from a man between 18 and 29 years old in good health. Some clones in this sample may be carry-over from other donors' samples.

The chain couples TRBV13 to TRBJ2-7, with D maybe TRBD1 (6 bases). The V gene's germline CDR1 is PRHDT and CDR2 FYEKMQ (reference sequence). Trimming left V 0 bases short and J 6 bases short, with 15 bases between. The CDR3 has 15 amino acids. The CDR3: CASSLGRRGGTEQYF. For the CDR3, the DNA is TGTGCCAGCAGCTTAGGCAGGAGAGGGGGTACCGAGCAGTACTTC.

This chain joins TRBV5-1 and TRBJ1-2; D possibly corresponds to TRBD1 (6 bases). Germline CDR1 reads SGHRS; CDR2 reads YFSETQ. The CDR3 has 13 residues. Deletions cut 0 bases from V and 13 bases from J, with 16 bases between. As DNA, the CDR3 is TGCGCCAGCAGCTTGGAACTGGGGGCGGCTACCACCTTC. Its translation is CASSLELGAATTF.

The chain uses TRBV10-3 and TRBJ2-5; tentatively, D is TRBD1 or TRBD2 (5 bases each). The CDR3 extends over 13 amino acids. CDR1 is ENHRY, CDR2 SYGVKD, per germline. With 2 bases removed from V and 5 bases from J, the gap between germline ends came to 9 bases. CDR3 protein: CAISESWGETQYF. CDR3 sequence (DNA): TGTGCCATCAGTGAGAGCTGGGGGGAGACCCAGTACTTC.

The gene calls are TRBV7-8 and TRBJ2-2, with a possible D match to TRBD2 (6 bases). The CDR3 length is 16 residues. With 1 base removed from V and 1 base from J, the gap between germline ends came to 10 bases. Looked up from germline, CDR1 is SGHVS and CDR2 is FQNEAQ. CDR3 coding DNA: TGTGCCAGCAGCTTAGTGGGGGGAGGGAACACCGGGGAGCTGTTTTTT. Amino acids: CASSLVGGGNTGELFF. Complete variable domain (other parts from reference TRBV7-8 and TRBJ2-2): GAGVSQSPRYKVAKRGQDVALRCDPISGHVSLFWYQQALGQGPEFLTYFQNEAQLDKSGLPSDRFFAERPEGSVSTLKIQRTQQEDSAVYLCASSLVGGGNTGELFFGEGSRLTVL.

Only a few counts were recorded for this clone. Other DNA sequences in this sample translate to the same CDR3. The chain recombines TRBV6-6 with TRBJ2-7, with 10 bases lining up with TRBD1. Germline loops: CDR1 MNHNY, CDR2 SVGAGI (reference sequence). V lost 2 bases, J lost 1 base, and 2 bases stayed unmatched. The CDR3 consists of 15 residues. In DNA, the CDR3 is TGTGCCAGCAGTTACGGGGGACAGGGGTCCTACGAGCAGTACTTC. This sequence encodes CASSYGGQGSYEQYF.

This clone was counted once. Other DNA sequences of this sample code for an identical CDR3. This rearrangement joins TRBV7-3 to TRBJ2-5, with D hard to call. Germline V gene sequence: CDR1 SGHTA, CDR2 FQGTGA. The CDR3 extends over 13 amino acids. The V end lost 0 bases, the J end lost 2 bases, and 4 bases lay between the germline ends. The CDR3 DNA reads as TGTGCCAGCAGCTTAACAGTACAAGAGACCCAGTACTTC. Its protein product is CASSLTVQETQYF.

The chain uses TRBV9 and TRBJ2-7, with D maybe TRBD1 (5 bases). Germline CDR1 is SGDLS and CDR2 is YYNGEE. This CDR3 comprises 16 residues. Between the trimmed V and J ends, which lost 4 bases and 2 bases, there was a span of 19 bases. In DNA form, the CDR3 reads TGTGCCAGCAGCCCTGTCCCCCAGGGTGTCACCTACGAGCAGTACTTC. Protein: CASSPVPQGVTYEQYF.

The CDR3 DNA reads as TGTGCCAGCACCCCCCTGGGGGGGGGAGGCTACACCTTC. Protein: CASTPLGGGGYTF. This chain joins TRBV7-9 and TRBJ1-2; a possible D gene is TRBD1 (5 bases). Per germline, CDR1 SEHNR and CDR2 FQNEAQ (reference sequence). The CDR3 spans 13 residues. The ends were cut back, 7 bases at V and 8 bases at J, with 17 bases in the middle.

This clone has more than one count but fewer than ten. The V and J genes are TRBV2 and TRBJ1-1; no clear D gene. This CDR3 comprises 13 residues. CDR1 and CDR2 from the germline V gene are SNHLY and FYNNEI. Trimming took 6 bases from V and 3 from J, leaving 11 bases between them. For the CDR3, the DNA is TGTGCCAGCAGGACCAAATGGGACACTGAAGCTTTCTTT. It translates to CASRTKWDTEAFF.

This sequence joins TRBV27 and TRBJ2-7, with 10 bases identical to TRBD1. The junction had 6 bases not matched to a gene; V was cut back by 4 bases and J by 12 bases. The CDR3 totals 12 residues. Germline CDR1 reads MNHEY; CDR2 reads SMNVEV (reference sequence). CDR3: CASSSTGGAGYF. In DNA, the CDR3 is TGTGCCAGCAGTTCGACAGGGGGCGCTGGGTACTTC.

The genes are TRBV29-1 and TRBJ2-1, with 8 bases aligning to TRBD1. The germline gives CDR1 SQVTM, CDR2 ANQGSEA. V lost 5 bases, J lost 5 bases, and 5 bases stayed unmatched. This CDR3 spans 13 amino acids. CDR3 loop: CSVWAGGHNEQFF. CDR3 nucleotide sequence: TGCAGCGTTTGGGCAGGGGGCCACAATGAGCAGTTCTTC.

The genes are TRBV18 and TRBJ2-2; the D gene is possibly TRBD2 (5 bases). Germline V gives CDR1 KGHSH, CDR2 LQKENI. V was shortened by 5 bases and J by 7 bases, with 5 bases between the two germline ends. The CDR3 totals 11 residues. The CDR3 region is CASSAGGELFF. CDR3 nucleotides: TGTGCCAGCTCAGCGGGCGGGGAGCTGTTTTTT.

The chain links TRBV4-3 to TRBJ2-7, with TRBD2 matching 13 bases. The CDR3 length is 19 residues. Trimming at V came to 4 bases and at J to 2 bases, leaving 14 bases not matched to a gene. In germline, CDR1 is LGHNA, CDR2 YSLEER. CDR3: CASSLIRTSGSGGTYEQYF. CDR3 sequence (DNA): TGCGCCAGCAGCCTTATAAGGACTAGCGGGAGCGGCGGAACCTACGAGCAGTACTTC.

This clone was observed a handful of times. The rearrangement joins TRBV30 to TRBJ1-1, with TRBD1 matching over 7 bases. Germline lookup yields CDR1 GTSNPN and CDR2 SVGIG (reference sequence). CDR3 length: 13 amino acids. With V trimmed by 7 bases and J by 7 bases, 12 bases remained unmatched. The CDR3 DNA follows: TGTGCCTTATGGACCGGGACAGCAATTGAAGCTTTCTTT. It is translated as CALWTGTAIEAFF. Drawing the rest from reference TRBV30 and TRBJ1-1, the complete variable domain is SQTIHQWPATLVQPVGSPLSLECTVEGTSNPNLYWYRQAAGRGLQLLFYSVGIGQISSEVPQNLSASRPQDRQFILSSKKLLLSDSGFYLCALWTGTAIEAFFGQGTRLTVV.

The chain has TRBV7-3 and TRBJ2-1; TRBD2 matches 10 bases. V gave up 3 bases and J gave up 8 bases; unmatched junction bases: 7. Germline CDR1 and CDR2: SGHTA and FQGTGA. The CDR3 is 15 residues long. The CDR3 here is CASSFSSGSFYEQFF. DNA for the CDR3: TGTGCCAGCAGCTTTTCTAGCGGGAGTTTTTATGAGCAGTTCTTC.

The CDR3 region is CASSSIQGAHRSGANVLTF. In DNA, the CDR3 is TGTGCCAGCAGTTCTATACAGGGGGCGCACCGGTCTGGGGCCAACGTCCTGACTTTC. The chain links TRBV27 to TRBJ2-6; TRBD1 matches 9 bases. The trim removed 4 bases at V and 1 base at J, leaving 11 bases unmatched. This CDR3 is 19 amino acids long. Germline assignment: CDR1 MNHEY and CDR2 SMNVEV (reference sequence).

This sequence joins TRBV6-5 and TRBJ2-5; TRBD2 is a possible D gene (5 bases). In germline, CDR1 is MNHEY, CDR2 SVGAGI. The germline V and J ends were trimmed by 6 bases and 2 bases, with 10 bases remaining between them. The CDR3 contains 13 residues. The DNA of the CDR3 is TGTGCCAGCAGGCGGACTGCGCAAGAGACCCAGTACTTC. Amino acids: CASRRTAQETQYF.

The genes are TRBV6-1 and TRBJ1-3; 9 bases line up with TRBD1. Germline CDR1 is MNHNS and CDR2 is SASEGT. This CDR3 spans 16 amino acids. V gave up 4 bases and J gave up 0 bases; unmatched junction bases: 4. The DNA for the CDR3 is TGTGCCAGCAGTGGGGACAGGGCCATCTCTGGAAACACCATATATTTT. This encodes CASSGDRAISGNTIYF.

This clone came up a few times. The CDR3 here is CASSQVGESEQYF. DNA for the CDR3: TGCGCCAGCAGCCAAGTGGGAGAATCCGAGCAGTACTTC. V is TRBV4-3 and J is TRBJ2-7; TRBD2 is a possible D gene (5 bases). Trimming stripped 1 base from V and 6 bases from J, with 10 bases between. This CDR3 is built from 13 residues. Germline CDR1 is LGHNA and CDR2 is YSLEER.

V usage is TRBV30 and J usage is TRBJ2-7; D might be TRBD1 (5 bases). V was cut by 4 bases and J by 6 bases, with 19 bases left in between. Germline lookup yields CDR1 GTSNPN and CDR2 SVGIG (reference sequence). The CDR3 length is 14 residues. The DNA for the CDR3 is TGTGCCTGGACCAAAGGGTCAGGGTGGCGCGAGCAGTACTTC. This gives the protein CAWTKGSGWREQYF. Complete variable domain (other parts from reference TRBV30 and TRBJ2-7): SQTIHQWPATLVQPVGSPLSLECTVEGTSNPNLYWYRQAAGRGLQLLFYSVGIGQISSEVPQNLSASRPQDRQFILSSKKLLLSDSGFYLCAWTKGSGWREQYFGPGTRLTVT.

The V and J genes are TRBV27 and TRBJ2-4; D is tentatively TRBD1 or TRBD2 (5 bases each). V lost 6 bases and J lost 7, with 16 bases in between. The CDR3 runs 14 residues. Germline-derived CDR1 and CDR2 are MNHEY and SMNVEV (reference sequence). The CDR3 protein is CASSPRGGSNIQYF. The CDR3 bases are TGTGCCAGCAGCCCTCGGGGCGGTAGCAACATTCAGTACTTC.

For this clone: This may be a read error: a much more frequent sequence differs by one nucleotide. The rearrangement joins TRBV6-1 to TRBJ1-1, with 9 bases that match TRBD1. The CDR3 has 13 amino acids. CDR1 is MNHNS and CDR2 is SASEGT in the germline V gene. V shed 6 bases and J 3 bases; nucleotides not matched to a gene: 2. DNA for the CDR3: TGTGCCAGCAGCAGACAGGGGGACACTGAAGCTTTCTTT. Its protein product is CASSRQGDTEAFF.

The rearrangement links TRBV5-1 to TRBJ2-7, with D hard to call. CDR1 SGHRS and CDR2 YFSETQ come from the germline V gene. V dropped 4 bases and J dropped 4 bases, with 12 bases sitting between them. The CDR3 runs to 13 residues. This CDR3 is CASSPDRRYEQYF. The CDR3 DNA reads TGCGCCAGCAGCCCCGATCGTAGATACGAGCAGTACTTC.

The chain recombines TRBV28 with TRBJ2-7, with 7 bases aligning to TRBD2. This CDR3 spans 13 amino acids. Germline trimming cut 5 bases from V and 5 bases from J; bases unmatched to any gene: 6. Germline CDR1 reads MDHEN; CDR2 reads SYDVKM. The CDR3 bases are TGTGCCAGCAGTGGACCGCGGGAGAACGAGCAGTACTTC. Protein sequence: CASSGPRENEQYF.

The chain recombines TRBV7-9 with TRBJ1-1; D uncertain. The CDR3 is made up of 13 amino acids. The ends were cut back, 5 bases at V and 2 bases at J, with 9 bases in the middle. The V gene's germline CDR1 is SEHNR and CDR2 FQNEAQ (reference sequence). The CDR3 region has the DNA TGTGCCAGCAGCCGCCGGGATAACACTGAAGCTTTCTTT. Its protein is CASSRRDNTEAFF.

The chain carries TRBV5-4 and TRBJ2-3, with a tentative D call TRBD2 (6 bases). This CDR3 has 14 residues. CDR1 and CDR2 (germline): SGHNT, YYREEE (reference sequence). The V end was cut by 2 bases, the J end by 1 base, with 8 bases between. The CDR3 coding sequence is TGTGCCAGCAGCTTCTCGGGGGGCACAGATACGCAGTATTTT. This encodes CASSFSGGTDTQYF.

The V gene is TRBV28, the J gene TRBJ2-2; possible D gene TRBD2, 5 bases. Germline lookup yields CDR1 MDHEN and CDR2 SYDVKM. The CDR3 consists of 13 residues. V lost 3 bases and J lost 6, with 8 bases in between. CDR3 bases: TGTGCCAGCAGTTTCCTAGCACCCGGGGAGCTGTTTTTT. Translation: CASSFLAPGELFF.

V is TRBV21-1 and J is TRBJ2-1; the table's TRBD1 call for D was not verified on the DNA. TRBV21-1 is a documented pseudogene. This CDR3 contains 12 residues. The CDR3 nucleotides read TGCCGCCCGGACAGGGGGCAGCATGAGCAGTTCTTC. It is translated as CRPDRGQHEQFF.